The clone carrying this TCR beta chain was seen a single time. The data are from a study of shared clonotypes between healthy human individuals. Sequenced by immunoSEQ multiplex PCR; TCRdb stores in-frame clones only, minus some. Seen here are approximately 700,000 clones, around 73% observed once, and the top ten hold 1.5% to 2%. Participating donors were healthy, HIV-negative adults free of recent acute infections or vaccinations. Sequencing was performed on memory CD4+ T cells sorted from blood. Stated subset: CD45RA-negative fraction. This receptor was taken from a woman aged 30 to 39 in good health.

The CDR3 DNA is TGCGCCAGCAGCTTGGCGTGGGACAGGGTAGGTACTGAAGCTTTCTTT. It codes for CASSLAWDRVGTEAFF. The rearrangement joins TRBV5-1 to TRBJ1-1; 9 nucleotides line up with TRBD1. The V gene end was trimmed by 0 bases and the J gene end by 5 bases; junction bases not matched to a gene: 8. CDR1 SGHRS and CDR2 YFSETQ come from the germline V gene. The CDR3 covers 16 residues.